The 8 T cell receptor beta chains below were found in one sample sequenced in a study of T cells after yellow fever vaccination. TCRdb reprocessed the 5' RACE reads via MiXCR and lists one record per CDR3 protein. The data hold approximately 350,000 distinct CDR3 sequences, with under 14% observed a single time. The sample consisted of PBMCs, taken on the day of the first yellow fever vaccination. The origin of the receptors is a man younger than 35 who received the YFV17D yellow fever vaccine.

J is TRBJ2-2 and V is TRBV7-9; D is undetermined. The CDR3 runs to 12 residues. V lost 2 bases and J lost 6, with 4 bases in between. Germline V gives CDR1 SEHNR, CDR2 FQNEAQ (reference sequence). In DNA form, the CDR3 reads TGTGCCAGCAGCTTATTTTCCGGGGAGCTGTTTTTT. Its translation: CASSLFSGELFF.

This sequence joins TRBV6-1 and TRBJ1-2; 10 bases line up with TRBD1. This CDR3 has 14 residues. Unmatched junction bases numbered 5, after V lost 6 bases and J lost 4 bases. Germline loops: CDR1 MNHNS, CDR2 SASEGT. CDR3 DNA: TGTGCCAGCAGGTCGGGACAGGGGAGCTATGGCTACACCTTC. It codes for CASRSGQGSYGYTF.

In the case of this clonotype: Relative to the germline gene, one junction end is altered; a read error may explain this. The chain couples TRBV6-2 or TRBV6-3 to TRBJ2-1; D gene unclear. Germline CDR1 reads MNHEY; CDR2 reads SVGEGT. This CDR3 comprises 14 residues. In nucleotides, the CDR3 is TGTGTCAGCAGTTCCTCCGGATCCTACAATGAGCAGTTCTTC. It yields the protein CVSSSSGSYNEQFF.

The rearrangement links TRBV10-3 to TRBJ1-2; no reliable D call. Germline V gene data show CDR1 as ENHRY and CDR2 as SYGVKD. Trimming shortened V by 2 bases and J by 8 bases, and 15 bases separated the two germline ends. The length of the CDR3 is 14 residues. This chain's CDR3 is CAISEPDQSLGYTF. CDR3 coding DNA: TGTGCCATCAGTGAGCCCGATCAGAGTCTCGGCTACACCTTC.

The chain couples TRBV7-9 to TRBJ1-1; the D gene is possibly TRBD1 (6 bases). Trimming removed 5 bases at V and 4 bases at J, with 11 bases between. The CDR3 covers 13 residues. Per germline, CDR1 SEHNR and CDR2 FQNEAQ (reference sequence). CDR3: CASSPRGATEAFF. The CDR3 region has the DNA TGTGCCAGCAGCCCACGGGGGGCCACTGAAGCTTTCTTT.

This clonotype was recorded at least ten times. The chain carries TRBV9 and TRBJ2-3, with no clear D. CDR1 and CDR2 from the germline V gene are SGDLS and YYNGEE. The CDR3 is 14 amino acids. The V end was cut by 0 bases, the J end by 0 bases, with 5 bases between. The CDR3 loop is CASSVAGSTDTQYF. The CDR3 DNA follows: TGTGCCAGCAGCGTAGCTGGGAGCACAGATACGCAGTATTTT.

The gene calls are TRBV15 and TRBJ1-4, with D possibly TRBD1 on 5 matching bases. CDR1 and CDR2 from the germline V gene are LNHNV and YYDKDF (reference sequence). CDR3 length: 17 residues. V lost 1 base and J lost 4, with 16 bases in between. The CDR3 DNA reads TGTGCCACCAGCAGAGGTCTACTGGGGCTGGTTAATGAAAAACTGTTTTTT. Translating gives CATSRGLLGLVNEKLFF.

This clonotype was picked up many times. The chain recombines TRBV6-1 with TRBJ2-1; either TRBD1 or TRBD2 may fit D (5 bases each). Germline assignment: CDR1 MNHNS and CDR2 SASEGT. This CDR3 region has 16 residues. V lost 6 bases and J 0 bases, leaving 15 bases between the germline ends. The CDR3: CASSRWAGSSYNEQFF. The CDR3 nucleotides read TGTGCCAGCAGCCGATGGGCAGGGAGCTCCTACAATGAGCAGTTCTTC.